These T cell receptor beta chains were read from a single sample in a study of T-cell reconstitution after alpha-beta-depleted transplantation in children. One entry per CDR3 protein, called by TCRdb with MiXCR from the PCR reads. The table records hundreds of thousands of distinct CDR3 sequences, over 9% of them present only once. The sample was PBMCs, taken before TCRalphabeta/CD19-depleted stem cell transplant. These receptor sequences come from a boy under two years old with acute myeloid leukemia, due to receive a stem cell transplant. CDR3s include the opening cysteine and the closing phenylalanine or tryptophan. Fields, in order: V gene, J gene, CDR3 protein.

V gene: TRBV7-3
J gene: TRBJ2-3
CDR3 protein: CASSLVADTDTQYF

V gene: TRBV20-1
J gene: TRBJ1-6
CDR3 protein: CSARDLRIKRNSPLHF

V gene: TRBV6-5
J gene: TRBJ2-7
CDR3 protein: CASVTSGGAYEQYF

V gene: TRBV5-1
J gene: TRBJ2-1
CDR3 protein: CASSLAGHEQFF

V gene: TRBV6-1
J gene: TRBJ2-2
CDR3 protein: CASTPLPTGPSNTGELFF

V gene: TRBV28
J gene: TRBJ1-5
CDR3 protein: CASKGAGGNQPQHF

V gene: TRBV12-3/TRBV12-4
J gene: TRBJ2-2
CDR3 protein: CASRLSGRAFGELFF

V gene: TRBV10-3
J gene: TRBJ2-1
CDR3 protein: CAITAGLAGVLGSEQFF

V gene: TRBV19
J gene: TRBJ2-2
CDR3 protein: CASRTGQASGRAGELFF

V gene: TRBV18
J gene: TRBJ2-2
CDR3 protein: CASSPHEHLGLNTGELFF

V gene: TRBV6-2/TRBV6-3
J gene: TRBJ2-7
CDR3 protein: CASDNLNRDGSYEQYF

V gene: TRBV7-9
J gene: TRBJ1-1
CDR3 protein: CASSSPTGNTEAFF

V gene: TRBV28
J gene: TRBJ2-2
CDR3 protein: CASSSRGQANTGELFF

V gene: TRBV5-1
J gene: TRBJ2-3
CDR3 protein: CASSWDLAWGTDTQYF

V gene: TRBV20-1
J gene: TRBJ2-1
CDR3 protein: CSARDRLAGDYNEQFF

V gene: TRBV4-2
J gene: TRBJ2-1
CDR3 protein: CASSQAPGGRAVFSTYNEQFF

V gene: TRBV5-1
J gene: TRBJ2-7
CDR3 protein: CASSPTLGGEQYF

V gene: TRBV7-9
J gene: TRBJ2-5
CDR3 protein: CASSLVGSAQYF

V gene: TRBV2
J gene: TRBJ2-5
CDR3 protein: CASSDTVLQETQYF

V gene: TRBV6-1
J gene: TRBJ1-6
CDR3 protein: CASKVSSSYNSPLHF

V gene: TRBV4-2
J gene: TRBJ2-2
CDR3 protein: CASSQTSAGGGGELFF

V gene: TRBV12-3/TRBV12-4
J gene: TRBJ2-4
CDR3 protein: CASSQGPGTSSVEYF

V gene: TRBV24-1
J gene: TRBJ2-3
CDR3 protein: CATSDPGTVFTDTQYF

V gene: TRBV7-2
J gene: TRBJ2-1
CDR3 protein: CASSYMTSGRANEQFF

V gene: TRBV12-3/TRBV12-4
J gene: TRBJ2-3
CDR3 protein: CASRLTGTTPPDTQYF

V gene: TRBV5-1
J gene: TRBJ2-2
CDR3 protein: CASSPDRSLSGELFF

V gene: TRBV28
J gene: TRBJ2-7
CDR3 protein: CASRDRGGEQYF

V gene: TRBV4-3
J gene: TRBJ2-7
CDR3 protein: CASSQVGTSDGQYF

V gene: TRBV12-3/TRBV12-4
J gene: TRBJ1-5
CDR3 protein: CASSAQEGIQPQHF

V gene: TRBV11-2
J gene: TRBJ1-3
CDR3 protein: CASSLESSPQGSGNTIYF

V gene: TRBV12-3/TRBV12-4
J gene: TRBJ1-2
CDR3 protein: CASSSARQGVRYGYTF

V gene: TRBV7-2
J gene: TRBJ2-3
CDR3 protein: CASSLERPVNTQYF